The 7 T cell receptor beta chains below were found in one sample sequenced in a study of cytomegalovirus exposure and HLA in healthy donors. Profiled with immunoSEQ multiplex PCR; TCRdb holds only in-frame clones, not every one. The profile shows about 73,000 clones, roughly 95% of them singletons. The sample comprised PBMCs. These receptors came from a young man in good health and CMV-seronegative.

V and J are TRBV29-1 and TRBJ2-5; 9 nucleotides line up with TRBD1. Germline CDR1 and CDR2: SQVTM and ANQGSEA. The V and J ends lost 5 bases and 4 bases, in that order; junction bases with no gene match: 8. This CDR3 spans 14 amino acids. Here the CDR3 DNA reads TGCAGCGTTCCGGGACAGGGAATGTCAGAGACCCAGTACTTC. Protein product: CSVPGQGMSETQYF.

This clone was observed a few times. The chain combines TRBV6-1 with TRBJ1-2, with D unclear. Trimming removed 4 bases at V and 7 bases at J, with 4 bases between. From germline, CDR1 is MNHNS and CDR2 SASEGT. This CDR3 contains 10 residues. The chain's CDR3 is CASSAVGYTF. The CDR3 region has the DNA TGTGCCAGCAGTGCCGTTGGCTACACCTTC.

This clone showed up just once. The chain combines TRBV5-1 with TRBJ1-1; 7 bases align to TRBD1. V gave up 4 bases and J gave up 3 bases; unmatched junction bases: 6. This CDR3 comprises 14 residues. CDR1 and CDR2 (germline): SGHRS, YFSETQ. The CDR3 region is CASSPNRGHTEAFF. The CDR3 DNA is TGCGCCAGCAGCCCGAACAGGGGTCACACTGAAGCTTTCTTT.

This clone occurred a few times. V gene TRBV6-1 combines with J gene TRBJ1-6; D is uncertain. In germline, CDR1 is MNHNS, CDR2 SASEGT. V lost 0 bases and J lost 3, with 3 bases in between. This CDR3 has 14 amino acids. CDR3 protein: CASSEASYNSPLHF. CDR3 coding DNA: TGTGCCAGCAGTGAAGCCAGCTATAATTCACCCCTCCACTTT.

The V gene is TRBV13, the J gene TRBJ1-5, with D unresolved. CDR3 size: 12 residues. The germline V gene encodes CDR1 PRHDT and CDR2 FYEKMQ (reference sequence). V lost 0 bases, J lost 10 bases, and 7 bases lay in between. This CDR3 is CASSLGPSPQHF. In DNA form, the CDR3 reads TGTGCCAGCAGCTTAGGGCCTAGCCCCCAGCATTTT.

J is TRBJ2-1 and V is TRBV19; 7 nucleotides line up with TRBD2. Per the germline V gene, CDR1 is LNHDA and CDR2 is SQIVND (reference sequence). CDR3 length: 17 residues. Trimming cost V 5 bases and J 9 bases; bases outside gene matches: 19. The chain's CDR3 is CASSHEGFSTSASEQFF. DNA of the CDR3: TGTGCCAGTAGTCACGAGGGGTTCTCTACTAGCGCCAGTGAGCAGTTCTTC.

This sequence joins TRBV27 and TRBJ2-3; TRBD1 agrees at 8 bases. Germline V gives CDR1 MNHEY, CDR2 SMNVEV (reference sequence). J gave up 9 bases and V 5 bases, and 7 bases lay outside the gene matches. This CDR3 has 13 residues. The CDR3 bases are TGTGCCAGCAGTACGACAGGGGCTTACACGCAGTATTTT. Its protein is CASSTTGAYTQYF.